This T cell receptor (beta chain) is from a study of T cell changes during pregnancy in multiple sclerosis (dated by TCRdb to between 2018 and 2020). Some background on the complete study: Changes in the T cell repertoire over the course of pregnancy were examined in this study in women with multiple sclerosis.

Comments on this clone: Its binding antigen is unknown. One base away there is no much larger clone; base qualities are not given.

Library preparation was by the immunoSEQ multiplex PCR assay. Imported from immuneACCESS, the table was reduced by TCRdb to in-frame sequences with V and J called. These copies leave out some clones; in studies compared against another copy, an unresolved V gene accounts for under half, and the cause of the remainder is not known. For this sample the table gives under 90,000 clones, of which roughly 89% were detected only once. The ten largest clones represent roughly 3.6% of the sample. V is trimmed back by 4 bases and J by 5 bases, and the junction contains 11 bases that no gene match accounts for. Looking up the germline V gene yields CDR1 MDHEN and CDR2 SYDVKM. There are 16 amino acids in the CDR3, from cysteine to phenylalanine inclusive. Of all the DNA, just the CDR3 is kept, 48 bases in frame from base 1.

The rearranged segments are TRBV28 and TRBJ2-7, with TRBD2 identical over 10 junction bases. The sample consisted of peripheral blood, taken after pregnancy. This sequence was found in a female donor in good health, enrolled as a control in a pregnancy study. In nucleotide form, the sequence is TGTGCCAGCAGTTCACAAGCGGGGGGGCCAGGAAACGAGCAGTACTTC. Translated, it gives CASSSQAGGPGNEQYF.